Presented here are 31 T cell receptor beta chains from one specimen sequenced in a study of early T cells in non-severe SARS-CoV-2 infection. TCRdb re-derived calls from the 5' RACE reads in MiXCR, one entry per CDR3 protein. The sample contains about 92,000 distinct CDR3 sequences, roughly 15% of which appear only once. The sequenced material came from whole blood. The receptors originated from an adult who was a healthcare worker with PCR-confirmed SARS-CoV-2 infection or an uninfected control (not recorded which).

As for this clonotype: A clone one base away is much larger, so this may be a read error. V and J are TRBV20-1 and TRBJ2-6, with 9 positions matching TRBD1. Germline trimming cut 0 bases from V and 5 bases from J; bases unmatched to any gene: 8. The germline V gene encodes CDR1 DFQATT and CDR2 SNEGSKA (reference sequence). CDR3 length: 17 residues. The CDR3 sequence: CSARDRHGTGRANVLTF. The CDR3 bases are TGCAGTGCTAGAGATCGACACGGGACAGGGAGGGCCAACGTCCTGACTTTC.

J is TRBJ2-3 and V is TRBV28; 9 nucleotides line up with TRBD2. There are 16 residues in the CDR3. Germline V gene sequence: CDR1 MDHEN, CDR2 SYDVKM. With V trimmed by 6 bases and J by 2 bases, 9 bases remained unmatched. The CDR3: CASSPRTSVVTDTQYF. The CDR3 DNA is TGTGCCAGCAGCCCCCGGACTAGCGTGGTCACAGATACGCAGTATTTT. Variable domain in full (rest from reference TRBV28 and TRBJ2-3): DVKVTQSSRYLVKRTGEKVFLECVQDMDHENMFWYRQDPGLGLRLIYFSYDVKMKEKGDIPEGYSVSREKKERFSLILESASTNQTSMYLCASSPRTSVVTDTQYFGPGTRLTVL.

The CDR3 nucleotides are TGTGCCAGCAGCGGATTACAGGAGCTCTATGGCTACACCTTC. This translates into CASSGLQELYGYTF. The gene calls are TRBV7-9 and TRBJ1-2; D is possibly TRBD1 (5 bases). V shed 5 bases and J shed 4 bases, with 14 bases lying between them. This CDR3 has 14 amino acids. Germline V gene lookup returns CDR1 SEHNR and CDR2 FQNEAQ (reference sequence).

The CDR3 region has the DNA TGCAGTGCTTCTCAGGGGGGAGATAATTCACCCCTCCACTTT. Encoded protein: CSASQGGDNSPLHF. The gene calls are TRBV20-1 and TRBJ1-6, with 7 bases fitting TRBD1. Germline V gene lookup returns CDR1 DFQATT and CDR2 SNEGSKA (reference sequence). The ends lost 5 bases at V and 5 bases at J; junction bases unmatched: 6. The CDR3 sequence is 14 residues long.

This clonotype was seen ten or more times. This rearrangement joins TRBV19 to TRBJ2-1, with 12 bases that match TRBD2. Germline-derived CDR1 and CDR2 are LNHDA and SQIVND (reference sequence). The V segment lost 4 bases and the J segment 9 bases; nucleotides outside the gene matches: 7. The CDR3 totals 15 residues. The CDR3: CASSTTSGSGGEQFF. The CDR3 DNA reads as TGTGCCAGTAGTACGACTAGCGGGAGTGGGGGTGAGCAGTTCTTC.

The sample holds many counts of this clonotype. The chain couples TRBV12-3 or TRBV12-4 to TRBJ2-7; D is possibly TRBD2 (5 bases). There are 13 residues in the CDR3. The germline V and J ends were trimmed by 6 bases and 1 base, with 10 bases remaining between them. The CDR3 DNA sequence: TGTGCCAGCAGCTTGAGCGGTTCCTACGAGCAGTACTTC. Translation: CASSLSGSYEQYF.

This chain links TRBV3-1 with TRBJ2-3; the D gene is possibly TRBD2 (5 bases). V was trimmed by 1 base and J by 4 bases, leaving 18 bases between them. The CDR3 is made up of 17 amino acids. Looked up from germline, CDR1 is LGHDT and CDR2 is YNNKEL (reference sequence). The CDR3 sequence is CASSQGLRRSRADTQYF. The CDR3 DNA reads as TGTGCCAGCAGCCAAGGGCTAAGGAGGAGTCGGGCAGATACGCAGTATTTT.

This clonotype has more than one count but fewer than ten. The genes are TRBV7-9 and TRBJ2-7; 8 bases match TRBD2. The CDR3 consists of 14 residues. V was pared by 5 bases and J by 2 bases, with 5 bases of the junction left unmatched. Germline V gene sequence: CDR1 SEHNR, CDR2 FQNEAQ (reference sequence). The CDR3 protein is CASSRRTSPYEQYF. CDR3 DNA: TGTGCCAGCAGCCGCAGGACTAGCCCCTACGAGCAGTACTTC. Combining the CDR3 with reference TRBV7-9 and TRBJ2-7 gives the whole variable domain DTGVSQNPRHKITKRGQNVTFRCDPISEHNRLYWYRQTLGQGPEFLTYFQNEAQLEKSRLLSDRFSAERPKGSFSTLEIQRTEQGDSAMYLCASSRRTSPYEQYFGPGTRLTVT.

In this sample, this clonotype turned up a few times. The chain combines TRBV6-2 or TRBV6-3 with TRBJ2-7; D possibly corresponds to TRBD1 (6 bases). Trimming left V 6 bases short and J 5 bases short, with 17 bases between. This CDR3 is built from 14 residues. Per the germline V gene, CDR1 is MNHEY and CDR2 is SVGEGT. The CDR3 nucleotides read TGTGCCAGCAGGCACAGGGATCCGTGGGACGAGCAGTACTTC. It encodes CASRHRDPWDEQYF.

This clonotype was counted a few times. V gene TRBV7-9 combines with J gene TRBJ1-3; D ambiguous. Germline V gene lookup returns CDR1 SEHNR and CDR2 FQNEAQ (reference sequence). The CDR3 spans 15 residues. Trimming stripped 0 bases from V and 2 bases from J, with 8 bases between. The CDR3 loop is CASSLAGGTGNTIYF. The DNA of the CDR3 is TGTGCCAGCAGCTTAGCTGGCGGGACTGGAAACACCATATATTTT.

The chain links TRBV7-2 to TRBJ2-7; tentative D call: TRBD2 (5 bases). The CDR3 covers 14 residues. Trimming took 4 bases from V and 4 from J, leaving 14 bases between them. Germline V gives CDR1 SGHTA, CDR2 FQGNSA. The CDR3 nucleotides read TGTGCCAGCAGCTCCGATCCGGGGTTATACGAGCAGTACTTC. Its translation is CASSSDPGLYEQYF.

This clonotype turned up a few times. The germline gene is not matched at one end of the junction; a read error may be the cause. The chain combines TRBV6-2 or TRBV6-3 with TRBJ1-1; D perhaps matches TRBD1 (5 bases). The germline V gene has CDR1 MNHEY and CDR2 SVGEGT. The CDR3 length is 13 residues. The CDR3 bases are TGTGCCAGCCGGGGGGTTGTGAAGACTGAAGCTTTCTTT. This gives the protein CASRGVVKTEAFF.

The chain is built from TRBV28 and TRBJ2-4; 7 bases agree with TRBD1. The CDR3 is made up of 15 amino acids. The J segment lost 5 bases and the V segment lost 5 bases, leaving 9 bases of the junction unmatched. The germline gives CDR1 MDHEN, CDR2 SYDVKM. The CDR3 is CASSPYRDSENIQYF. The CDR3 nucleotides are TGTGCCAGCAGTCCCTACCGGGACAGCGAAAACATTCAGTACTTC.

The chain carries TRBV6-5 and TRBJ1-1; TRBD1 aligns across 9 bases. Germline CDR1 reads MNHEY; CDR2 reads SVGAGI. Trimming removed 7 bases from V and 12 bases from J; junction bases left unmatched: 9. The CDR3 totals 12 residues. CDR3 nucleotide sequence: TGTGCCAGCAAGCCGGGACAGGGAGATTCTTTCTTT. It translates to CASKPGQGDSFF.

This clonotype has only a few counts. V and J are TRBV20-1 and TRBJ2-2, with 14 bases that match TRBD2. This CDR3 is 17 amino acids long. With 6 bases clipped from V and 5 bases from J, the junction kept 11 bases outside the gene matches. Germline assignment: CDR1 DFQATT and CDR2 SNEGSKA (reference sequence). CDR3 region: CSATGTSGSHKTGELFF. Written as DNA, the CDR3 is TGCAGTGCCACCGGGACTAGCGGGAGCCATAAGACCGGGGAGCTGTTTTTT.

A few counts support this clonotype. The chain links TRBV6-2 or TRBV6-3 to TRBJ2-2; D gene ambiguous. Trimming shortened V by 4 bases and J by 4 bases, and 13 bases separated the two germline ends. Germline V gene lookup returns CDR1 MNHEY and CDR2 SVGEGT. The CDR3 extends over 15 amino acids. This CDR3 reads CASSSAVTFTGELFF. The CDR3 DNA reads as TGTGCCAGCAGTTCCGCCGTCACTTTCACCGGGGAGCTGTTTTTT.

This clonotype was observed many times. The chain has TRBV20-1 and TRBJ2-1, with 9 bases matching TRBD2. The CDR3 covers 15 residues. V trimming: 5 bases; J trimming: 0 bases; junction bases outside the gene matches: 5. Per the germline V gene, CDR1 is DFQATT and CDR2 is SNEGSKA (reference sequence). The CDR3 nucleotides are TGCAGTGCTCAAAGCGGGAGGCACTCCTACAATGAGCAGTTCTTC. It encodes CSAQSGRHSYNEQFF.

This rearrangement joins TRBV7-9 to TRBJ2-5, with TRBD1 matching over 8 bases. The V and J ends lost 1 base and 5 bases, in that order; junction bases with no gene match: 6. This CDR3 region has 15 residues. Germline CDR1 is SEHNR and CDR2 is FQNEAQ (reference sequence). This chain's CDR3 is CASSLGSGGHETQYF. As DNA, the CDR3 is TGTGCCAGCAGCTTAGGATCAGGGGGCCACGAGACCCAGTACTTC.

The table lists this clonotype with a few counts. This sequence joins TRBV7-9 and TRBJ2-3, with 10 nucleotides matching TRBD2. Germline V gene data show CDR1 as SEHNR and CDR2 as FQNEAQ (reference sequence). V trimming: 7 bases; J trimming: 4 bases; junction bases outside the gene matches: 8. The CDR3 consists of 15 residues. CDR3 coding DNA: TGTGCCAGCACCGGGACTAGCGAGGGGGCAGATACGCAGTATTTT. It specifies CASTGTSEGADTQYF.

This clonotype was seen more than once but under ten times. The rearrangement joins TRBV29-1 to TRBJ1-2, with 8 bases identical to TRBD1. CDR1 and CDR2 (germline): SQVTM, ANQGSEA. V dropped 5 bases and J dropped 4; count of bases not matched to a gene: 12. CDR3 length: 15 amino acids. CDR3 region: CSVPKNFTGGYGYTF. The CDR3 nucleotides are TGCAGCGTTCCAAAAAACTTTACAGGGGGCTATGGCTACACCTTC. Using reference TRBV29-1 and TRBJ1-2 for the parts outside the CDR3, the full variable domain is SAVISQKPSRDICQRGTSLTIQCQVDSQVTMMFWYRQQPGQSLTLIATANQGSEATYESGFVIDKFPISRPNLTFSTLTVSNMSPEDSSIYLCSVPKNFTGGYGYTFGSGTRLTVV.

The chain uses TRBV29-1 and TRBJ1-1, with D tentatively TRBD1 (5 bases). The CDR3 is 13 amino acids. Trimming took off 5 bases at V and 3 bases at J, with 13 bases between the two ends. CDR1 and CDR2 (germline): SQVTM, ANQGSEA. The CDR3 loop reads CSVFLRGHTEAFF. CDR3 DNA: TGCAGCGTTTTTTTGCGGGGCCACACTGAAGCTTTCTTT.

This clonotype turned up a few times. The V and J genes are TRBV12-3 or TRBV12-4 and TRBJ2-1; D is possibly TRBD1 (5 bases). This CDR3 is built from 13 residues. With 3 bases removed from V and 7 bases from J, the gap between germline ends came to 10 bases. CDR3 bases: TGTGCCAGCAGTTTCCCAGGGCTGAATGAGCAGTTCTTC. Translating gives CASSFPGLNEQFF.

V usage is TRBV7-9 and J usage is TRBJ1-1; D is unresolved. CDR1 SEHNR and CDR2 FQNEAQ come from the germline V gene (reference sequence). CDR3 size: 17 residues. The germline V and J ends were trimmed by 5 bases and 0 bases, with 19 bases remaining between them. The CDR3 DNA is TGTGCCAGCAGCCATACGCCGGGGATGGGGATGAACACTGAAGCTTTCTTT. Encoded protein: CASSHTPGMGMNTEAFF. Drawing the rest from reference TRBV7-9 and TRBJ1-1, the complete variable domain is DTGVSQNPRHKITKRGQNVTFRCDPISEHNRLYWYRQTLGQGPEFLTYFQNEAQLEKSRLLSDRFSAERPKGSFSTLEIQRTEQGDSAMYLCASSHTPGMGMNTEAFFGQGTRLTVV.

This clonotype was observed a few times. J is TRBJ1-1 and V is TRBV14; tentative D call: TRBD1 (6 bases). In germline, CDR1 is SGHDN, CDR2 FVKESK. The CDR3 contains 15 residues. V lost 1 base to trimming and J lost 3 bases, with 12 bases between them. Here the CDR3 reads CASSQVNREDTEAFF. DNA of the CDR3: TGTGCCAGCAGCCAAGTGAACAGGGAGGACACTGAAGCTTTCTTT.

The rearrangement uses TRBV5-1 and TRBJ2-1; 8 nucleotides align to TRBD2. CDR3 length: 13 residues. CDR1 and CDR2 (germline): SGHRS, YFSETQ. Losses at the gene ends were 3 bases for V and 7 bases for J; bases not matched to a gene: 3. The CDR3 spells CASSSSGFNEQFF. The CDR3 DNA reads as TGCGCCAGCAGCTCTAGCGGGTTTAATGAGCAGTTCTTC.

The genes are TRBV29-1 and TRBJ1-1; TRBD1 is a possible D gene (6 bases). CDR3 length equals 13 residues. Germline values: CDR1 SQVTM, CDR2 ANQGSEA. V shed 5 bases and J shed 0 bases, with 10 bases lying between them. The DNA for the CDR3 is TGCAGCGTTACCGAGGGGGTGAACACTGAAGCTTTCTTT. Translating it yields CSVTEGVNTEAFF. Looking up the rest from reference TRBV29-1 and TRBJ1-1 gives the full variable domain: SAVISQKPSRDICQRGTSLTIQCQVDSQVTMMFWYRQQPGQSLTLIATANQGSEATYESGFVIDKFPISRPNLTFSTLTVSNMSPEDSSIYLCSVTEGVNTEAFFGQGTRLTVV.

This chain links TRBV7-8 with TRBJ1-4; tentative D call: TRBD1 (6 bases). Trimming pared 2 bases from V and 5 bases from J, leaving 9 bases between. The CDR3 loop spans 14 amino acids. Germline V gives CDR1 SGHVS, CDR2 FQNEAQ. CDR3 sequence: CASSLRDTNEKLFF. As DNA, the CDR3 is TGTGCCAGCAGCTTAAGGGACACCAATGAAAAACTGTTTTTT.

This clonotype was counted between two and nine times. The rearrangement uses TRBV27 and TRBJ2-2; perhaps TRBD1 as D (6 bases). This CDR3 has 14 residues. V was trimmed by 4 bases and J by 2 bases, leaving 8 bases between them. CDR1 is MNHEY, CDR2 SMNVEV, per germline (reference sequence). Here the CDR3 DNA reads TGTGCCAGCAGTTGGACAGCAAACACCGGGGAGCTGTTTTTT. It codes for CASSWTANTGELFF.

This clonotype was recorded at least ten times. The chain is built from TRBV6-4 and TRBJ2-1; TRBD2 might be the D (5 bases). Germline V gives CDR1 MRHNA, CDR2 SNTAGT. V lost 0 bases and J lost 9, with 9 bases in between. The CDR3 extends over 13 amino acids. CDR3 protein: CASSDSLAGEQFF. DNA of the CDR3: TGTGCCAGCAGTGACTCGTTGGCGGGTGAGCAGTTCTTC.

The gene calls are TRBV5-1 and TRBJ1-1; the D is unclear. Deletions cut 0 bases from V and 1 base from J, with 7 bases between. There are 14 residues in the CDR3. Germline V gene sequence: CDR1 SGHRS, CDR2 YFSETQ. The CDR3 nucleotides read TGCGCCAGCAGCTTGGCTTCGCAGAACACTGAAGCTTTCTTT. It specifies CASSLASQNTEAFF.

In its sample, this clonotype was seen many times. This chain links TRBV27 with TRBJ2-1, with D uncertain. The CDR3 has 11 residues. Per the germline V gene, CDR1 is MNHEY and CDR2 is SMNVEV (reference sequence). V gave up 9 bases and J gave up 2 bases, with 5 bases separating them. The CDR3 DNA reads as TGTGCCAGTGCAGCCTACAATGAGCAGTTCTTC. It encodes CASAAYNEQFF.